The sequence of this T cell receptor (beta chain) was determined in a study of shared clonotypes between healthy human individuals. Study context: Per donor, three plates held CD4 naive cells, three held CD4 memory, two held CD8 naive and one held CD8 memory.

All the donors were Caucasian adults who lived in Nashville, Tennessee. This table comes from immunoSEQ multiplex PCR, and its TCRdb copy is limited to in-frame clones, with some not included. The sample holds approximately 740,000 clones; around two thirds are singletons and the top ten take 1.5% to 2%. Per the germline V gene, CDR1 is MNHNY and CDR2 is SVGAGI (reference sequence). V was trimmed by 2 bases and J by 6 bases, leaving 13 bases between them. The CDR3 length is 14 residues. The V gene is TRBV6-6, the J gene TRBJ1-1, with D possibly TRBD1 on 6 matching bases. What was sequenced was memory CD4+ T cells sorted from blood. Subset: CD45RA-negative fraction. This receptor was identified in a woman younger than 45 in good health. The CDR3 here is CASSYAAGVSEAFF. The CDR3 nucleotides read TGTGCCAGCAGTTACGCTGCAGGGGTCTCTGAAGCTTTCTTT.